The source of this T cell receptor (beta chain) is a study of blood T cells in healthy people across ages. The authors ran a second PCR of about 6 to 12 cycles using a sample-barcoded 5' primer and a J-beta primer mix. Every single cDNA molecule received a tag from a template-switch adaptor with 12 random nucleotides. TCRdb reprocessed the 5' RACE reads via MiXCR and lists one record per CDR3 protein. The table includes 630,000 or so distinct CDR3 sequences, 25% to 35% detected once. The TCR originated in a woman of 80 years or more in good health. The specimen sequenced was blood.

This CDR3 is CASSYRSPSTDTQYF. DNA of the CDR3: TGTGCCAGCAGTTACAGGAGCCCCTCCACAGATACGCAGTATTTT. The chain recombines TRBV6-5 with TRBJ2-3; no clear D gene. Trimming stripped 2 bases from V and 2 bases from J, with 11 bases between. The CDR3 runs 15 residues. Germline CDR1 and CDR2: MNHEY and SVGAGI.